This T cell receptor (beta chain) was sequenced during a study of cytomegalovirus exposure and HLA in healthy donors. CDR1 is GTSNPN, CDR2 SVGIG, per germline (reference sequence). V lost 7 bases and J 3 bases, leaving 15 bases between the germline ends. The CDR3 is 14 residues long. It was with 60 Vbeta and 13 Jbeta primers that the PCR ran. Using immunoSEQ multiplex PCR, the repertoire was profiled, and TCRdb retains in-frame clones only, with some absent. The table for this sample gives roughly 74,000 clones. The specimen was PBMCs. The TCR was taken from a female donor in good health and CMV-seropositive. The chain has TRBV30 and TRBJ1-4; D is undetermined. The CDR3 DNA follows: TGTGCCTCGGAACTAAGCACATCTAATGAAAAACTGTTTTTT. It specifies CASELSTSNEKLFF.